The source of this T cell receptor beta chain is a study of cytomegalovirus exposure and HLA in healthy donors. 60 Vbeta and 13 Jbeta primers were used in PCR. The table came from immunoSEQ multiplex PCR; TCRdb's copy has only in-frame clones and leaves some out. The table includes about 140,000 clones, under 90% detected once. This clone occurred once. The sequence was collected from a male donor in good health and CMV-seronegative. Source material: PBMCs.

This CDR3 is CASRSLAGVEEQYF. The CDR3 DNA sequence: TGTGCCAGCAGAAGTCTAGCGGGAGTGGAGGAGCAGTACTTC. The rearrangement uses TRBV7-6 and TRBJ2-7; 10 nucleotides align to TRBD2. V gave up 6 bases and J gave up 7 bases; unmatched junction bases: 9. CDR1 SGHVS and CDR2 FNYEAQ come from the germline V gene. This CDR3 is built from 14 residues.